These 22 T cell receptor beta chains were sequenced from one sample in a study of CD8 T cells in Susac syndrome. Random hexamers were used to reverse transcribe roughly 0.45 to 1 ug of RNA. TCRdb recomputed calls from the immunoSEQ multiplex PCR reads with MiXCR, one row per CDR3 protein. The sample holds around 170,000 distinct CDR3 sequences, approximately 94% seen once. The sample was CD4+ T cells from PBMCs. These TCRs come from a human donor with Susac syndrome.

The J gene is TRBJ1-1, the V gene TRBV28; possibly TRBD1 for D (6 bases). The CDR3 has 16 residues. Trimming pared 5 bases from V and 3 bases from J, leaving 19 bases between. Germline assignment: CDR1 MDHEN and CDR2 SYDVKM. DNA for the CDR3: TGTGCCAGCAGTACAACAAGGGGGACCTGGGACACTGAAGCTTTCTTT. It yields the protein CASSTTRGTWDTEAFF. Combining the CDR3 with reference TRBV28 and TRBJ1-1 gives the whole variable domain DVKVTQSSRYLVKRTGEKVFLECVQDMDHENMFWYRQDPGLGLRLIYFSYDVKMKEKGDIPEGYSVSREKKERFSLILESASTNQTSMYLCASSTTRGTWDTEAFFGQGTRLTVV.

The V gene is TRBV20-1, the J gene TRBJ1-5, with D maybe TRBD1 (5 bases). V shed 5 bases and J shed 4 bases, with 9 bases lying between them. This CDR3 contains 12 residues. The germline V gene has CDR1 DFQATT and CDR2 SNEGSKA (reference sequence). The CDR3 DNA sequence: TGCAGTGCTGACCAGGGAAATCAGCCCCAGCATTTT. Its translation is CSADQGNQPQHF.

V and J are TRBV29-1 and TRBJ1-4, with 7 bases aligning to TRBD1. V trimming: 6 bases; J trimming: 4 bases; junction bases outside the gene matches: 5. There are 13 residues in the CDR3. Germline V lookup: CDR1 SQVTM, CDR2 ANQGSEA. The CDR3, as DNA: TGCAGCGTCCTCAGGGGGGGTAATGAAAAACTGTTTTTT. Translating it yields CSVLRGGNEKLFF.

The CDR3 DNA follows: TGTGCCAGCAGTCGCTACAGGGGTAGTCAGCCCCAGCATTTT. Translating gives CASSRYRGSQPQHF. V and J are TRBV12-3 or TRBV12-4 and TRBJ1-5; the match to TRBD1 covers 7 bases. The V gene end was trimmed by 5 bases and the J gene end by 6 bases; junction bases not matched to a gene: 7. This CDR3 comprises 14 residues.

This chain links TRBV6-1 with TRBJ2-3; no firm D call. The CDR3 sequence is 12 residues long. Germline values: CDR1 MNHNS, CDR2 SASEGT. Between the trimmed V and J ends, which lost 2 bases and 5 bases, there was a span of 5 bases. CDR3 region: CASSESGDTQYF. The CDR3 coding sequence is TGTGCCAGCAGTGAATCAGGAGATACGCAGTATTTT.

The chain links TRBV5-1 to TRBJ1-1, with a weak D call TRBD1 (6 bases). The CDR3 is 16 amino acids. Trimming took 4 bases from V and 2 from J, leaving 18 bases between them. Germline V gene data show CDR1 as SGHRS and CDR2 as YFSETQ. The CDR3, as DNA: TGCGCCAGCAGCCCCTTGACAGGTAGGCTCAACACTGAAGCTTTCTTT. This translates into CASSPLTGRLNTEAFF.

CDR3 protein: CASSDPLETQYF. For the CDR3, the DNA is TGTGCCAGCAGTGACCCCTTGGAGACCCAGTACTTC. J is TRBJ2-5 and V is TRBV27; unclear D gene. V gave up 5 bases and J gave up 5 bases, with 9 bases separating them. Germline V gene data show CDR1 as MNHEY and CDR2 as SMNVEV (reference sequence). There are 12 residues in the CDR3.

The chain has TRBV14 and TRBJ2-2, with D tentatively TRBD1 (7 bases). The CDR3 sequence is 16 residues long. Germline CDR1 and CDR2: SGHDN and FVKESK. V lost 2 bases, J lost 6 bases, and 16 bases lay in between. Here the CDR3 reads CASSQFRGAIAGELFF. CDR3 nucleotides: TGTGCCAGCAGCCAATTCAGGGGGGCTATCGCCGGGGAGCTGTTTTTT. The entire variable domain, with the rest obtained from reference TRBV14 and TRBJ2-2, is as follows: EAGVTQFPSHSVIEKGQTVTLRCDPISGHDNLYWYRRVMGKEIKFLLHFVKESKQDESGMPNNRFLAERTGGTYSTLKVQPAELEDSGVYFCASSQFRGAIAGELFFGEGSRLTVL.

CDR3 protein: CASSLPSIHEQFF. In DNA form, the CDR3 reads TGTGCCAGCAGCTTACCTAGCATTCATGAGCAGTTCTTC. The V gene is TRBV7-8, the J gene TRBJ2-1, with D possibly matching TRBD2 (5 bases). The germline gives CDR1 SGHVS, CDR2 FQNEAQ. The V and J ends lost 2 bases and 8 bases respectively, with 10 bases between them. The CDR3 runs 13 residues.

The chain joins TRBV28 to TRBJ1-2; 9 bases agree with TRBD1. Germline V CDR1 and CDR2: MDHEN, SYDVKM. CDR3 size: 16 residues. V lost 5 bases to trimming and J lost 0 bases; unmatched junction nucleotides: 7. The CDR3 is CASSRTGTGSNYGYTF. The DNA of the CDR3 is TGTGCCAGCAGTCGGACCGGGACAGGGTCTAACTATGGCTACACCTTC.

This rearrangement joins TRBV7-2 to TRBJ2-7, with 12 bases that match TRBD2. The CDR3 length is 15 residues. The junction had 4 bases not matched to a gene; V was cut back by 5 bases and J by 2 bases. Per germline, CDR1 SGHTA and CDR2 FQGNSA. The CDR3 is CASSPRLAGAYEQYF. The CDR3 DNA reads TGTGCCAGCAGCCCCAGACTAGCGGGGGCCTACGAGCAGTACTTC. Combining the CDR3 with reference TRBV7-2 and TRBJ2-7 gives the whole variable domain GAGVSQSPSNKVTEKGKDVELRCDPISGHTALYWYRQSLGQGLEFLIYFQGNSAPDKSGLPSDRFSAERTGGSVSTLTIQRTQQEDSAVYLCASSPRLAGAYEQYFGPGTRLTVT.

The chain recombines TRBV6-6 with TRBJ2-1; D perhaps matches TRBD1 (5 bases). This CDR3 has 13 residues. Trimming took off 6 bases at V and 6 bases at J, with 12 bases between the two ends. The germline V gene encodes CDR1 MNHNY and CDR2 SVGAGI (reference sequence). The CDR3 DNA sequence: TGTGCCAGCAGCAGGGTACGAAGCAATGAGCAGTTCTTC. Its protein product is CASSRVRSNEQFF.

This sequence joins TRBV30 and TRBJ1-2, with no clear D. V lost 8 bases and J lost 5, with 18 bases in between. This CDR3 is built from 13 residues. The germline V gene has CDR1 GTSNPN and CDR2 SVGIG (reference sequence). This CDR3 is CARREGGRYGYTF. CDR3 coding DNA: TGTGCCAGACGAGAGGGAGGTCGGTATGGCTACACCTTC.

The chain's CDR3 is CASSLESGRLDSPLHF. The CDR3, as DNA: TGTGCCAGCAGCTTGGAGTCAGGCCGATTGGATTCACCCCTCCACTTT. This chain connects TRBV5-4 to TRBJ1-6; D gene unclear. V was clipped by 0 bases and J by 8 bases, with 15 bases between them. This CDR3 region has 16 residues. Per the germline V gene, CDR1 is SGHNT and CDR2 is YYREEE (reference sequence).

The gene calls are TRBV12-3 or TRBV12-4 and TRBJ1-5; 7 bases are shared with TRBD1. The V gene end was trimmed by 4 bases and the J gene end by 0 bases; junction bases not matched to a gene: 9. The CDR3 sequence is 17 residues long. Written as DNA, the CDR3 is TGTGCCAGCAGTTCCCGGGACAGATTTAATAGCAATCAGCCCCAGCATTTT. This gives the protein CASSSRDRFNSNQPQHF.

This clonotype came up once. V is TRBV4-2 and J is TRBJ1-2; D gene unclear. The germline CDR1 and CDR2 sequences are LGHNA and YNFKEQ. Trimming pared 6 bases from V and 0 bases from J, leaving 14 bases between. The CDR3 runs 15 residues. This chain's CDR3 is CASSSGPPPNYGYTF. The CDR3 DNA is TGTGCCAGCAGTTCAGGTCCACCTCCTAACTATGGCTACACCTTC.

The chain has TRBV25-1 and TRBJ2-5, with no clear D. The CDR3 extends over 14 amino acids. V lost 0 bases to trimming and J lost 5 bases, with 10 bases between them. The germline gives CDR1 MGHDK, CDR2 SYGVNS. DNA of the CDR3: TGTGCCAGCAGTGAATATCTAGATATCGAGACCCAGTACTTC. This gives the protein CASSEYLDIETQYF.

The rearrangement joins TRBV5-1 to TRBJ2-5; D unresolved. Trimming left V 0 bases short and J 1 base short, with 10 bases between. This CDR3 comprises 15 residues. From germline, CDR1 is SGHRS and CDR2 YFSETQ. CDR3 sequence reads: CASSLASAGQETQYF. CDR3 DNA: TGCGCCAGCAGCTTGGCGTCAGCTGGCCAAGAGACCCAGTACTTC.

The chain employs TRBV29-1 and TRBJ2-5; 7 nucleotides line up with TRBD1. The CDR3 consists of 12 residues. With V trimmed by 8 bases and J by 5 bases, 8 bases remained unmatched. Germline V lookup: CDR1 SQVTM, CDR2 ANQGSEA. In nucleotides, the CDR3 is TGCAGCACACTACAGGGGCTGGAGACCCAGTACTTC. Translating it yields CSTLQGLETQYF.

CDR3 coding DNA: TGTGCCAGCAGTTTATCGGACAATCGCTACACCTTC. Its translation: CASSLSDNRYTF. J is TRBJ1-2 and V is TRBV12-3 or TRBV12-4; D may be TRBD1 (5 bases). V lost 2 bases and J lost 9, with 10 bases in between. This CDR3 is built from 12 residues.

The CDR3 region is CASSLGTGATLHF. The DNA for the CDR3 is TGTGCCAGCAGTTTAGGGACGGGAGCCACCCTCCACTTT. The rearrangement uses TRBV27 and TRBJ1-6; D is possibly TRBD1 (5 bases). CDR1 is MNHEY and CDR2 is SMNVEV in the germline V gene (reference sequence). The CDR3 is 13 amino acids. V lost 2 bases to trimming and J lost 14 bases, with 13 bases between them.

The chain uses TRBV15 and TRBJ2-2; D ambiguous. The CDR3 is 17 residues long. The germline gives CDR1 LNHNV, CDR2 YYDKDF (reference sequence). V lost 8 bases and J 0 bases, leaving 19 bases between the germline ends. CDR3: CATRPKTRTTNTGELFF. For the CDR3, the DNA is TGTGCCACCCGACCAAAGACTCGTACCACGAACACCGGGGAGCTGTTTTTT.